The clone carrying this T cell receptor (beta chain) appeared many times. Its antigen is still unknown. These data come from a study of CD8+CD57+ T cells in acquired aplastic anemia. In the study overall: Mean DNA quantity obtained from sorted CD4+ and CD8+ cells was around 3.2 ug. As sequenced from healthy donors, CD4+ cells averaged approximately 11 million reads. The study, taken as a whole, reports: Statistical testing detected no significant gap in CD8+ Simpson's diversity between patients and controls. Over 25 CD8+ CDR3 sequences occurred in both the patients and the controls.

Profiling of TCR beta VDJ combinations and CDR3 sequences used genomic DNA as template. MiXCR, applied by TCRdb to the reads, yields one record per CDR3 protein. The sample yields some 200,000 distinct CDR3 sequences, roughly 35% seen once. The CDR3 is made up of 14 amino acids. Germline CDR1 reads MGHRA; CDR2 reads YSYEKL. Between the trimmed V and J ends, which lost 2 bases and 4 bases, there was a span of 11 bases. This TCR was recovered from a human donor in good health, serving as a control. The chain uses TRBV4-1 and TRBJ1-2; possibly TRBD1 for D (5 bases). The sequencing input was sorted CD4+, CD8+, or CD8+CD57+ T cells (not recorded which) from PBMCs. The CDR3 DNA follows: TGCGCCAGCAGCCAACAGACAGCACCCTATGGCTACACCTTC. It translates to CASSQQTAPYGYTF.